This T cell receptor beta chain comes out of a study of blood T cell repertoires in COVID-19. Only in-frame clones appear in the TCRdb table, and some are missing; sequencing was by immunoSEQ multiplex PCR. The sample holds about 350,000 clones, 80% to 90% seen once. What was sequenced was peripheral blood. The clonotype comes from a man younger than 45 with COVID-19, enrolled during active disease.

This chain's CDR3 is CASSGGLAPQETQYF. CDR3 coding DNA: TGTGCCAGCAGCGGCGGACTAGCCCCACAAGAGACCCAGTACTTC. This rearrangement joins TRBV9 to TRBJ2-5; 8 nucleotides align to TRBD2. The J segment lost 2 bases and the V segment lost 3 bases, leaving 6 bases of the junction unmatched. Germline lookup yields CDR1 SGDLS and CDR2 YYNGEE. The CDR3 has 15 amino acids.